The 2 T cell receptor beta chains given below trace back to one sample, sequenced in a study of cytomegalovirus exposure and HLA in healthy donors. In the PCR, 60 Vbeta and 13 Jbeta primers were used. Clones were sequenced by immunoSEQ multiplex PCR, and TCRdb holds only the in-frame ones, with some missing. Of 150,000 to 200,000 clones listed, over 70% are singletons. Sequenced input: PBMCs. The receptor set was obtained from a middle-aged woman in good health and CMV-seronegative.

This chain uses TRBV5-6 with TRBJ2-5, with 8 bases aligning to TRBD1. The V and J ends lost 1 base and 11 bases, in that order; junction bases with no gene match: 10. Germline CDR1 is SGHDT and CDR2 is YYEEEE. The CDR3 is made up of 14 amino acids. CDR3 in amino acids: CASSLSRGLWEQYF. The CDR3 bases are TGTGCCAGCAGCTTGAGCAGGGGGCTATGGGAGCAGTACTTC. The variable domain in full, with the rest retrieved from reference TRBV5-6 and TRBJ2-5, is DAGVTQSPTHLIKTRGQQVTLRCSPKSGHDTVSWYQQALGQGPQFIFQYYEEEERQRGNFPDRFSGHQFPNYSSELNVNALLLGDSALYLCASSLSRGLWEQYFGPGTRLLVL.

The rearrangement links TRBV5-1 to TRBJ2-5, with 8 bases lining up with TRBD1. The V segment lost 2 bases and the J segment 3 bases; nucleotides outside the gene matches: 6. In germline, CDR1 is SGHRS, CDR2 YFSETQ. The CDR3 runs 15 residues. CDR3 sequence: CASSLGQGNEETQYF. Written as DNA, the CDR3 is TGCGCCAGCAGCTTAGGACAGGGTAACGAAGAGACCCAGTACTTC.